These T cell receptor beta chains were read from a single sample in a study of Ad26.COV2.S vaccination and SARS-CoV-2 variants. The data were produced by immunoSEQ multiplex PCR, yet TCRdb's version contains in-frame clones alone and is incomplete. The profile shows 400,000 to 450,000 clones, approximately 90% of them singletons. The sequenced sample was peripheral blood, obtained in a trial of Ad26.COV2.S vaccine versus placebo. All receptors derive from a person between 18 and 65 years old who received the Ad26.COV2.S COVID-19 vaccine or a placebo. Each CDR3 is given with its conserved first and last residue. A D gene is named only where the DNA matches it firmly.

d_call | j_call | v_call | cdr3_aa | cdr3_nt
- | TRBJ2-1 | TRBV6-6 | CASSYDGYNEQFF | TGTGCCAGCAGCTACGACGGATACAATGAGCAGTTCTTC
- | TRBJ2-7 | TRBV6-5 | CASRWTRSSYEQYF | TGTGCCAGCAGATGGACGCGTAGCTCCTACGAGCAGTACTTC
TRBD2 | TRBJ2-1 | TRBV3-1/TRBV3-2 | CASSQGLAGLANEQFF | TGTGCCAGCAGCCAGGGACTAGCGGGTTTAGCCAATGAGCAGTTCTTC
TRBD1 | TRBJ2-7 | TRBV6-2/TRBV6-3 | CASSSGTGINEQYF | TGTGCCAGCAGCTCCGGGACAGGTATTAACGAGCAGTACTTC
- | TRBJ1-5 | TRBV9 | CASSVGLHSNQPQHF | TGTGCCAGCAGCGTAGGTTTGCACAGCAATCAGCCCCAGCATTTT
TRBD1 | TRBJ2-1 | TRBV28 | CASSFPGQGVNEQFF | TGTGCCAGCAGTTTCCCCGGACAGGGGGTTAATGAGCAGTTCTTC
- | TRBJ1-5 | TRBV6-5 | CASSWGENQPQHF | TGTGCCAGCAGTTGGGGTGAGAATCAGCCCCAGCATTTT
- | TRBJ1-1 | TRBV30 | CAWRGTLNTEAFF | TGTGCCTGGAGAGGGACCCTGAACACTGAAGCTTTCTTT
- | TRBJ1-2 | TRBV29-1 | CSVEAQGSYGYTF | TGCAGCGTTGAAGCCCAGGGGAGCTATGGCTACACCTTC
TRBD1 | TRBJ2-2 | TRBV7-6 | CASSVTGTGELFF | TGTGCCAGCAGCGTGACAGGGACCGGGGAGCTGTTTTTT
- | TRBJ2-3 | TRBV6-1 | CASSARGRGGTSRDTQYF | TGTGCCAGCAGTGCCAGGGGGAGGGGCGGGACAAGCCGAGATACGCAGTATTTT